Detailed here is one T cell receptor (beta chain). Its antigen remains unknown. Germline V gives CDR1 ENHRY, CDR2 SYGVKD. This CDR3 has 12 amino acids. This entry belongs to a study of monozygotic twins with inflammatory bowel disease. Study-level results: Reduced clonotype sharing with other individuals was observed in IBD patients relative to healthy twins, especially with disease activity.

Making cDNA involved eight separate reactions per sample. TCRdb re-called the 5' RACE reads and gives one entry per CDR3 protein, without DNA. The sample includes around 210,000 distinct CDR3 sequences. The clonotype originates from a human donor with ulcerative colitis or Crohn's disease, or a healthy co-twin of an affected twin (not recorded which). The chain uses TRBV10-3 and TRBJ1-3; TCRdb gives TRBD1 as the D gene, but with no DNA this cannot be confirmed. The sequenced sample consisted of blood. The CDR3 sequence is CATGGEGNTIYF.